The clone carrying this T cell receptor (beta chain) showed up just a few times. The antigen is not known. 60 Vbeta and 13 Jbeta primers were used in PCR. Some clones are missing from TCRdb's copy, which holds only in-frame ones; the method was immunoSEQ multiplex PCR. This table holds 95,000 to 150,000 clones, about four fifths found once. The CDR3 length is 10 residues. V was pared by 8 bases and J by 14 bases, with 15 bases between. The germline gives CDR1 MGHDK, CDR2 SYGVNS. This record belongs to a study of cytomegalovirus exposure and HLA in healthy donors. Overall study results and limits: Sequencing depth across donors, presence/absence analyses assumed, was roughly uniform. Highly shared variants forming one cluster were likely a sequencing artifact.

The receptor's source is a woman in her forties or fifties in good health and CMV-seropositive. Sequenced: PBMCs. V is TRBV25-1 and J is TRBJ2-5; weak D call: TRBD2 (6 bases). CDR3 in amino acids: CASGEEGLYF. The CDR3 coding sequence is TGTGCCAGCGGGGAGGAGGGGCTCTACTTC.